The clone carrying this T cell receptor beta chain is called medium-sized based on its frequency. Its target is not known. This entry belongs to a study of CXCR3-negative and CXCR3-positive naive CD8 T cells. General observations from the study: Similar TRBV-TRBJ usage characterized naive CXCR3-negative and CXCR3-positive cells; memory cells differed.

The V gene's germline CDR1 is SQVTM and CDR2 ANQGSEA. The CDR3 is made up of 14 amino acids. 5' RACE that incorporated UMI labels was used to prepare the TRB cDNA libraries. From the 5' RACE reads, TCRdb lists one entry per CDR3 protein and no DNA. The table gives approximately 39,000 distinct CDR3 sequences; the top ten clones make up approximately 15% of it. The TCR was taken from a human donor in good health. Some clones in this sample may be carry-over from other donors' samples. The genes are TRBV29-1 and TRBJ1-1; as DNA is missing, the TRBD1 call by TCRdb cannot be tested. Sample: memory CD8+ T cells from blood. CDR3 region: CSVESLGGYTEAFF.